The clone carrying this T cell receptor (beta chain) was detected a few times. The antigen remains undetermined. CDR3 size: 15 residues. V was trimmed by 5 bases and J by 6 bases, leaving 18 bases between them. Per germline, CDR1 SGHVS and CDR2 FQNEAQ. This specimen belongs to a study of identical twins. Donors uniformly comprised healthy Caucasians. The study, taken as a whole, reports: Zero-insertion analyses were open to partial confounding by invariant MAIT and iNKT cells. Sequences that were out-of-frame, alpha and twin-shared displayed an excess of low generation probability. The authors drew conclusions from cross-sectional statistical analysis rather than following the same donors.

Using its own MiXCR run on the 5' RACE reads, TCRdb lists one record per CDR3 protein. The sample shows about 920,000 distinct CDR3 sequences, 9% to 15% of them seen only once. These data were also filed under a second study, of yellow fever vaccine responses in identical twins.

The sample taken for sequencing was PBMCs. The chain employs TRBV7-8 and TRBJ2-3, with D perhaps TRBD1 (5 bases). The clonotype was recovered from a woman between 18 and 30 years old in good health. The CDR3 here is CASSPYRTPPDTQYF. CDR3 DNA sequence: TGTGCCAGCAGCCCCTACAGGACCCCGCCCGATACGCAGTATTTT.